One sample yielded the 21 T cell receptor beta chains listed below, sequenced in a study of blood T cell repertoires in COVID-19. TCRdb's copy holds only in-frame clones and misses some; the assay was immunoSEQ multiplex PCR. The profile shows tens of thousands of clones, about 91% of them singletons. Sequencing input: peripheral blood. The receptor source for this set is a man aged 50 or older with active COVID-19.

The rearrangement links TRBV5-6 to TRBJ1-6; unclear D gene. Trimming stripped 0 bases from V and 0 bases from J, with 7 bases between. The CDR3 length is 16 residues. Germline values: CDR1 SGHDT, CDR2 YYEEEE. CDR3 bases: TGTGCCAGCAGCTTGGTAGGGAGCTCCTATAATTCACCCCTCCACTTT. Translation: CASSLVGSSYNSPLHF.

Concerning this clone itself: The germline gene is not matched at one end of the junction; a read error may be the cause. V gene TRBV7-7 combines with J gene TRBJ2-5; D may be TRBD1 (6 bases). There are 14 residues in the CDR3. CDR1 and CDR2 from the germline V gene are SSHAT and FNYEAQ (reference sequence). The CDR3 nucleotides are TGTGCTAGCAGCCCCCCAGGGGCCGGAGAGACCCAGTACTTC. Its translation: CASSPPGAGETQYF.

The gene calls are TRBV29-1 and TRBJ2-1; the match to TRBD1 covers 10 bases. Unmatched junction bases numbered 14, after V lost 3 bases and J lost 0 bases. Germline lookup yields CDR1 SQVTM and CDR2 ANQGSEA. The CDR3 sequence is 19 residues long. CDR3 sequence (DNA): TGCAGCGTTGAGAGACAGGGGGCCACCGAAAAGAGCTCCTACAATGAGCAGTTCTTC. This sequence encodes CSVERQGATEKSSYNEQFF.

CDR3 sequence reads: CASSLGQITDTQYF. DNA of the CDR3: TGTGCCAGCAGCTTAGGTCAGATCACAGATACGCAGTATTTT. J is TRBJ2-3 and V is TRBV7-2; D unclear. With 1 base removed from V and 2 bases from J, the gap between germline ends came to 7 bases. The CDR3 totals 14 residues. CDR1 SGHTA and CDR2 FQGNSA come from the germline V gene.

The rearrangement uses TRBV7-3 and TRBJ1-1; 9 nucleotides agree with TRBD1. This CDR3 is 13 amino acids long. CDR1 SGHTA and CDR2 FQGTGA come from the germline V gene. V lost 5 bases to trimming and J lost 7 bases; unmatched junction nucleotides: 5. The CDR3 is CASSVGTGLEAFF. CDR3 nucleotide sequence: TGTGCCAGCAGCGTCGGGACAGGGCTTGAAGCTTTCTTT. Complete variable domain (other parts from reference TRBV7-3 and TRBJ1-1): GAGVSQTPSNKVTEKGKYVELRCDPISGHTALYWYRQSLGQGPEFLIYFQGTGAADDSGLPNDRFFAVRPEGSVSTLKIQRTERGDSAVYLCASSVGTGLEAFFGQGTRLTVV.

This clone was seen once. The CDR3 loop reads CASSLGLLAGLSTDTQYF. CDR3 nucleotides: TGTGCCAGCAGCTTAGGATTACTAGCGGGGCTTAGCACAGATACGCAGTATTTT. V usage is TRBV7-8 and J usage is TRBJ2-3; TRBD2 agrees at 10 bases. The germline gives CDR1 SGHVS, CDR2 FQNEAQ. V was pared by 1 base and J by 0 bases, with 7 bases of the junction left unmatched. This CDR3 is 18 amino acids long.

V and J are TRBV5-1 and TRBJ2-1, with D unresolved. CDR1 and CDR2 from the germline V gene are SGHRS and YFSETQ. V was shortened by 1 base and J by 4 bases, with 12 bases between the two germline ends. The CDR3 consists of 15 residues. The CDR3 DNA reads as TGCGCCAGCAGCTTGACACAGCTTAATTACAATGAGCAGTTCTTC. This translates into CASSLTQLNYNEQFF.

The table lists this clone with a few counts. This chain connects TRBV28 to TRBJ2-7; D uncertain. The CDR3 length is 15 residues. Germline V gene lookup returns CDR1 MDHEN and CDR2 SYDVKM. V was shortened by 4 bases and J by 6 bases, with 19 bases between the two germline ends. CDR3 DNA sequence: TGTGCCAGCAGTTCCCCCCTTTCTAGGAGCAGCGAGCAGTACTTC. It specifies CASSSPLSRSSEQYF. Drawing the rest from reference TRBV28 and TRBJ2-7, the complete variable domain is DVKVTQSSRYLVKRTGEKVFLECVQDMDHENMFWYRQDPGLGLRLIYFSYDVKMKEKGDIPEGYSVSREKKERFSLILESASTNQTSMYLCASSSPLSRSSEQYFGPGTRLTVT.

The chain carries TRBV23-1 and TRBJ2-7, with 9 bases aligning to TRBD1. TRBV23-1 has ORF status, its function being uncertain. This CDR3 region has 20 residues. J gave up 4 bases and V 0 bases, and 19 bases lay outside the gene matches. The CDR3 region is CASSQSPGTGPSLTDYEQYF. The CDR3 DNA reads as TGCGCCAGCAGTCAATCGCCTGGGACAGGGCCATCGCTAACCGATTACGAGCAGTACTTC.

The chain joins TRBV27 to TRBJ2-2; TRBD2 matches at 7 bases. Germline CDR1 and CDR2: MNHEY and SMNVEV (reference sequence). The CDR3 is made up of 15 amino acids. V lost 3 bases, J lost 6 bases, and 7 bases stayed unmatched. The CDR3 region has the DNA TGTGCCAGCAGTTTGAAACGCGGGGGAGCCGGGGAGCTGTTTTTT. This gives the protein CASSLKRGGAGELFF.

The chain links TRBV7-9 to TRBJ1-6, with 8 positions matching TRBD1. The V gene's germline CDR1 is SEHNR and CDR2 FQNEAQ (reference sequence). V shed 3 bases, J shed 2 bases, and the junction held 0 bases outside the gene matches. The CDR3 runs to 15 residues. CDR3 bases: TGTGCCAGCAGCTTGGACAGGGCCTATAATTCACCCCTCCACTTT. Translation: CASSLDRAYNSPLHF.

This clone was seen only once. The CDR3 here is CASSQDTTGGRGNTIYF. The CDR3 coding sequence is TGTGCCAGCAGCCAAGATACCACAGGGGGCCGTGGAAACACCATATATTTT. The chain carries TRBV14 and TRBJ1-3, with 9 bases that match TRBD1. This CDR3 is built from 17 residues. The germline CDR1 and CDR2 sequences are SGHDN and FVKESK. The ends lost 0 bases at V and 3 bases at J; junction bases unmatched: 6.

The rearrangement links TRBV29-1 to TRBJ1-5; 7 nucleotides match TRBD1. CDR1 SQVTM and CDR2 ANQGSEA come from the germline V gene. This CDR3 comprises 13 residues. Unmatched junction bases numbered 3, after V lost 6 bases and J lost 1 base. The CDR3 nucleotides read TGCAGCGTAAGACAGGGAAGCAATCAGCCCCAGCATTTT. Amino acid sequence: CSVRQGSNQPQHF. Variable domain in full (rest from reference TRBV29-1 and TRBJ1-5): SAVISQKPSRDICQRGTSLTIQCQVDSQVTMMFWYRQQPGQSLTLIATANQGSEATYESGFVIDKFPISRPNLTFSTLTVSNMSPEDSSIYLCSVRQGSNQPQHFGDGTRLSIL.

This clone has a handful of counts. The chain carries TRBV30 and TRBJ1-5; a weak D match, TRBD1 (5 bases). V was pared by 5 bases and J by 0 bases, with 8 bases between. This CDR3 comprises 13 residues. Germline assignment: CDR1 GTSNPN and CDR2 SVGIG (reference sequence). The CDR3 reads CAWEGNSNQPQHF. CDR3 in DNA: TGTGCCTGGGAGGGGAATAGCAATCAGCCCCAGCATTTT.

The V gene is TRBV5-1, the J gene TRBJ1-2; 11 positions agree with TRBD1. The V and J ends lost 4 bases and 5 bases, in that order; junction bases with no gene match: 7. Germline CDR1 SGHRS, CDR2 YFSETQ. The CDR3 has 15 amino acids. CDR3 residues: CASSPDGTGGYGYTF. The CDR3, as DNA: TGCGCCAGCAGCCCTGACGGGACAGGGGGTTATGGCTACACCTTC.

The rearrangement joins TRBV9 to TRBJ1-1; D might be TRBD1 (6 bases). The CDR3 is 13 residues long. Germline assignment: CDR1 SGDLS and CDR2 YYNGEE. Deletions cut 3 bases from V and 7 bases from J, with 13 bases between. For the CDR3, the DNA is TGTGCCAGCAGCGGGGCAGGGGAAAATGAAGCTTTCTTT. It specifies CASSGAGENEAFF.

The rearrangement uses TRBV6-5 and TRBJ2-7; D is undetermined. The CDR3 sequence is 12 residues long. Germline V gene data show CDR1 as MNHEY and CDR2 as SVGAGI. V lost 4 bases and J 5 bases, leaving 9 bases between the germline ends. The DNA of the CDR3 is TGTGCCAGCAGTTCGGTGATGGACGAGCAGTACTTC. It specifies CASSSVMDEQYF.

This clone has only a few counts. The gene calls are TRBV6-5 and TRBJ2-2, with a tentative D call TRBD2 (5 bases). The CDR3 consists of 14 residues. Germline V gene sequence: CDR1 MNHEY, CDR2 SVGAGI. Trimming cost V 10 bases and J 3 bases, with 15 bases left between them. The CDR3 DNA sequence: TGTGCCACCGAAGGCGACGGGGACACCGGGGAGCTGTTTTTT. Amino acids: CATEGDGDTGELFF.

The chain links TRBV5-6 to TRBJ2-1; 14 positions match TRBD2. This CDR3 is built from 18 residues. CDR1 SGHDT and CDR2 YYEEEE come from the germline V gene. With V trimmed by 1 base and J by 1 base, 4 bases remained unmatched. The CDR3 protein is CASSLRLAGGNSYNEQFF. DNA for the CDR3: TGTGCCAGCAGCTTGAGACTAGCGGGAGGGAATTCCTACAATGAGCAGTTCTTC.

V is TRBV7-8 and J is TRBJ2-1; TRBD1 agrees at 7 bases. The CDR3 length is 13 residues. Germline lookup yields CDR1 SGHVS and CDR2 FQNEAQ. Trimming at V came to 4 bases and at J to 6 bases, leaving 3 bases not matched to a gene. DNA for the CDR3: TGTGCCAGCAGCTCGTACAGGGGCAATGAGCAGTTCTTC. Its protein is CASSSYRGNEQFF. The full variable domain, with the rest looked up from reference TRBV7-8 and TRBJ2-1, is GAGVSQSPRYKVAKRGQDVALRCDPISGHVSLFWYQQALGQGPEFLTYFQNEAQLDKSGLPSDRFFAERPEGSVSTLKIQRTQQEDSAVYLCASSSYRGNEQFFGPGTRLTVL.

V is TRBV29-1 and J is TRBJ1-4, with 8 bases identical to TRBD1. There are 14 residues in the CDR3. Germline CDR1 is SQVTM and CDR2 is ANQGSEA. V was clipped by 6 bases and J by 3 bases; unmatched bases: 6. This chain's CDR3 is CSVGTGLSNEKLFF. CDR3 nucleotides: TGCAGCGTCGGGACAGGTCTTTCTAATGAAAAACTGTTTTTT.